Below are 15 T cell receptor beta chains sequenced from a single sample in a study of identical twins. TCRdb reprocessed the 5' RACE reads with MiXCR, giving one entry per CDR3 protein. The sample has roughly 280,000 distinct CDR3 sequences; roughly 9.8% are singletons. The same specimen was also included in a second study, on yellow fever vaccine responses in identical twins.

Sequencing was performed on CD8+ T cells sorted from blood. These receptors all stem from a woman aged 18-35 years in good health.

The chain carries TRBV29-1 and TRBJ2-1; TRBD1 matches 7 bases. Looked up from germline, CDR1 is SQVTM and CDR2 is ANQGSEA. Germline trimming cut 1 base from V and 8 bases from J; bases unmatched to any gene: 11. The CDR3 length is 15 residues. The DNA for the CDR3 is TGCAGCGTTGAAGTCCCATTCGACAGGGTTGATGAGCAGTTCTTC. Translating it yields CSVEVPFDRVDEQFF.

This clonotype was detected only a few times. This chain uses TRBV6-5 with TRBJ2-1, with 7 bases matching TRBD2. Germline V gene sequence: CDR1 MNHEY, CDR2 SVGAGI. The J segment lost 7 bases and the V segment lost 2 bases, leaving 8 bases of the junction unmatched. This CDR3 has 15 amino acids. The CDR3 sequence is CASSYGRQGGNEQFF. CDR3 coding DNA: TGTGCCAGCAGTTACGGTCGGCAGGGAGGGAATGAGCAGTTCTTC.

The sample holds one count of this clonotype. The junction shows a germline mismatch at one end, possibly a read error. The CDR3 DNA follows: TGCTGTGCTAGTAACGGACGGAACCCGAGCTCTGGAAACACCATATATTTT. This encodes CCASNGRNPSSGNTIYF. V usage is TRBV20-1 and J usage is TRBJ1-3; D gene unclear. The germline CDR1 and CDR2 sequences are DFQATT and SNEGSKA (reference sequence). The CDR3 consists of 17 residues.

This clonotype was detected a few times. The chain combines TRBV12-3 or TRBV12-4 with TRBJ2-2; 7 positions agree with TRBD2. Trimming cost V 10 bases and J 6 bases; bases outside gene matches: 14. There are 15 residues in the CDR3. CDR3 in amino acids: CATYAGRSGSGELFF. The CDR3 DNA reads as TGTGCCACCTACGCTGGGCGTAGCGGGTCCGGGGAGCTGTTTTTT.

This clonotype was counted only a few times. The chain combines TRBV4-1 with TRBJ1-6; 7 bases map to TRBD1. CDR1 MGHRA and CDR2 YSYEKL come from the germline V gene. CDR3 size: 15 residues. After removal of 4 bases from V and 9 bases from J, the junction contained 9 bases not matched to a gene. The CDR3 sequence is CASSPMGGGLSPLHF. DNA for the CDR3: TGCGCCAGCAGCCCCATGGGAGGGGGCCTTTCACCCCTCCACTTT.

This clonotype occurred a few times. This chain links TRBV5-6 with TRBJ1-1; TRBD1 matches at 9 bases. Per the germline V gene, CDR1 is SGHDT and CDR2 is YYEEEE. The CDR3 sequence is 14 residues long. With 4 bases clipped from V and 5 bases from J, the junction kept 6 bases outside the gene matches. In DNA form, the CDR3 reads TGTGCCAGCAGCCTGACAGGGGGGGGTACTGAAGCTTTCTTT. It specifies CASSLTGGGTEAFF.

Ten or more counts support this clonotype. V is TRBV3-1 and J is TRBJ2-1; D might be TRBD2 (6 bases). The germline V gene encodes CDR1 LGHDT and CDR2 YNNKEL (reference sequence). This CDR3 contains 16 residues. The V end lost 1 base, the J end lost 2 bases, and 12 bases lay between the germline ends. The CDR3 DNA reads TGTGCCAGCAGCCAAGGCGGGGAATACACCTACAATGAGCAGTTCTTC. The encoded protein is CASSQGGEYTYNEQFF.

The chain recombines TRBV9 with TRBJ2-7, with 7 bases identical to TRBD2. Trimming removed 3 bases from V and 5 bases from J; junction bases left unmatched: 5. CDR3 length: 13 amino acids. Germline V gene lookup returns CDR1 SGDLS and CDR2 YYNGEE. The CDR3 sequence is CASSGDYHHEQYF. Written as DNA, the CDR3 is TGTGCCAGCAGCGGGGACTACCACCACGAGCAGTACTTC.

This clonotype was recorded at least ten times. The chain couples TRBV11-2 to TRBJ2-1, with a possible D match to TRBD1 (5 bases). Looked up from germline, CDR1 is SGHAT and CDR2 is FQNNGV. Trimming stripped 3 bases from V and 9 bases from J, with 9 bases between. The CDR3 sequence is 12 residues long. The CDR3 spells CASSFTGIEQFF. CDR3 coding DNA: TGTGCCAGCAGCTTTACAGGAATTGAGCAGTTCTTC.

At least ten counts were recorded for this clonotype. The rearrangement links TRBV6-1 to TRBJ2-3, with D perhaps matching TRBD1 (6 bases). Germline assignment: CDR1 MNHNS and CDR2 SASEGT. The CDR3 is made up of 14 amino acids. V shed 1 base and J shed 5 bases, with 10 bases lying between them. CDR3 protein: CASSEGPGEDTQYF. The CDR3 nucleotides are TGTGCCAGCAGTGAAGGTCCAGGGGAAGATACGCAGTATTTT.

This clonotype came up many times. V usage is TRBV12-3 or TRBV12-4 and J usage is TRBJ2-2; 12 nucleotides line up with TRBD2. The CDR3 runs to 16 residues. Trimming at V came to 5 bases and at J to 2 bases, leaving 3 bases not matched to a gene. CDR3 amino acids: CASSASGRANTGELFF. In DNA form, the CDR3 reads TGTGCCAGCAGTGCTAGCGGGAGGGCCAACACCGGGGAGCTGTTTTTT.

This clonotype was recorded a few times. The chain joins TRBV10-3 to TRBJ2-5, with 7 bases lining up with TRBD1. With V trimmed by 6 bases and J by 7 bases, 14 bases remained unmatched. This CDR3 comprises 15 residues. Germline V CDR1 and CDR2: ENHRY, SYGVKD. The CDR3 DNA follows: TGTGCCATCAGGGATGACAGGGCGACTCGGCCGACCCAGTACTTC. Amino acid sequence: CAIRDDRATRPTQYF.

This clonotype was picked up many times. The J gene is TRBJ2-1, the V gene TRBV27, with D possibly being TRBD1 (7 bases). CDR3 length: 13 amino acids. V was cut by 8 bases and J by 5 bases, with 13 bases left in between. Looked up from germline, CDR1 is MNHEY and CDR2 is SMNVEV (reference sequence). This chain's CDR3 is CASGLQGNNEQFF. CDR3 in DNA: TGTGCCAGCGGACTACAGGGGAACAATGAGCAGTTCTTC.

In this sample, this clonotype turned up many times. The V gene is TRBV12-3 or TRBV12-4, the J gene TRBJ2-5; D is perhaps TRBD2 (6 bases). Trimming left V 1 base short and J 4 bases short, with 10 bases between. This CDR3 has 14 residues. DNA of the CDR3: TGTGCCAGCAGTTTAGGGGGACTTGCAGAGACCCAGTACTTC. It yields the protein CASSLGGLAETQYF.

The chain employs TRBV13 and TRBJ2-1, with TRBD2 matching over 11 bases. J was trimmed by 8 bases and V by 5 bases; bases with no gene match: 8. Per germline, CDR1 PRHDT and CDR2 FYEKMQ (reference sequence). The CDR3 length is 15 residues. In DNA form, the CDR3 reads TGTGCCAGCAGCCTTGGTAGCGGGAGGGCCCATGAGCAGTTCTTC. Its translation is CASSLGSGRAHEQFF.